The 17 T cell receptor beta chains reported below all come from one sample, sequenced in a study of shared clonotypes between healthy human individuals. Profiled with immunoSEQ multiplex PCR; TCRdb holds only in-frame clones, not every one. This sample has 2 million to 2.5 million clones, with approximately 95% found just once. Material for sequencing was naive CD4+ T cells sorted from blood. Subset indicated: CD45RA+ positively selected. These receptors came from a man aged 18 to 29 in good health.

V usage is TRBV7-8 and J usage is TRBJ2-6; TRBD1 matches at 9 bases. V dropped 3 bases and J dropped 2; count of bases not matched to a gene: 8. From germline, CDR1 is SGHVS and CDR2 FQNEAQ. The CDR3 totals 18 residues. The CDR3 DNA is TGTGCCAGCAGCTTTACGGGGACAGGGACTACTGGGGCCAACGTCCTGACTTTC. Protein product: CASSFTGTGTTGANVLTF.

Here the CDR3 DNA reads TGCGCCAGCAGCCAAGATTTTACAGGGGGCGCAGATACGCAGTATTTT. As protein: CASSQDFTGGADTQYF. The rearrangement joins TRBV4-3 to TRBJ2-3; 9 nucleotides agree with TRBD1. From germline, CDR1 is LGHNA and CDR2 YSLEER. CDR3 length equals 16 residues. V gave up 0 bases and J gave up 4 bases; unmatched junction bases: 5.

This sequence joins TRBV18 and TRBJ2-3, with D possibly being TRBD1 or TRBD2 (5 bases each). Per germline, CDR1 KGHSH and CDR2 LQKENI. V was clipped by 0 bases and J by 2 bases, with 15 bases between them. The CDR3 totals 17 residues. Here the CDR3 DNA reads TGTGCCAGCTCACCACCTGGACTGAGGGGATCCACAGATACGCAGTATTTT. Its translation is CASSPPGLRGSTDTQYF. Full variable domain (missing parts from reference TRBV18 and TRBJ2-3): NAGVMQNPRHLVRRRGQEARLRCSPMKGHSHVYWYRQLPEEGLKFMVYLQKENIIDESGMPKERFSAEFPKEGPSILRIQQVVRGDSAAYFCASSPPGLRGSTDTQYFGPGTRLTVL.

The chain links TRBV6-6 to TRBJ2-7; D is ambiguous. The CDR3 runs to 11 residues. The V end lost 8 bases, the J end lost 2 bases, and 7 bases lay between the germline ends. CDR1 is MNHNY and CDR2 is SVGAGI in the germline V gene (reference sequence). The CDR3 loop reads CASLSTYEQYF. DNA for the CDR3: TGTGCCAGCCTTTCTACCTACGAGCAGTACTTC.

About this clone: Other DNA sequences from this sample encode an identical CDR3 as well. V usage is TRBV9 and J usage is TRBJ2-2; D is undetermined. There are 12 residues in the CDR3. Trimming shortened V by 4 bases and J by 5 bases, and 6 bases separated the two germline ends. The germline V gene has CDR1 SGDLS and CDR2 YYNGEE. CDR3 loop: CASSLSTGELFF. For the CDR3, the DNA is TGTGCCAGCAGCTTGAGTACCGGGGAGCTGTTTTTT.

The CDR3 sequence: CASSLQGGMGTEAFF. CDR3 DNA sequence: TGTGCCAGCTCACTACAAGGGGGCATGGGGACTGAAGCTTTCTTT. The rearrangement joins TRBV18 to TRBJ1-1; 7 nucleotides line up with TRBD1. The CDR3 has 15 amino acids. Germline lookup yields CDR1 KGHSH and CDR2 LQKENI. V dropped 4 bases and J dropped 5; count of bases not matched to a gene: 10.

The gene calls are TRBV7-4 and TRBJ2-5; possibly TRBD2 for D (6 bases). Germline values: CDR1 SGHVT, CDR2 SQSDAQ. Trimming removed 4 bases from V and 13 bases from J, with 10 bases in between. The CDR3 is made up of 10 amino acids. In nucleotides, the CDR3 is TGTGCCAGCAGCTCCCCCGGGGGGTACTTC. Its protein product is CASSSPGGYF.

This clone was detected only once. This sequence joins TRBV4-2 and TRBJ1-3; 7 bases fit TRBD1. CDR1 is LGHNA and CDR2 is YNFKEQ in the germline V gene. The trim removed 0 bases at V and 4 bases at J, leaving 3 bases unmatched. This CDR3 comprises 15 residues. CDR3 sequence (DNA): TGTGCCAGCAGCCAAGAAGGGGGCGTGGGAAACACCATATATTTT. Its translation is CASSQEGGVGNTIYF.

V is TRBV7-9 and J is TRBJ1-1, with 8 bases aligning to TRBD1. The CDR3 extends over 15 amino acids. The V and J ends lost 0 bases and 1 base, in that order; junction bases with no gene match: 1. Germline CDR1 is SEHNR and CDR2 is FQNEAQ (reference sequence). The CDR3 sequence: CASSLADRGNTEAFF. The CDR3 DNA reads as TGTGCCAGCAGCTTAGCCGACAGGGGGAACACTGAAGCTTTCTTT.

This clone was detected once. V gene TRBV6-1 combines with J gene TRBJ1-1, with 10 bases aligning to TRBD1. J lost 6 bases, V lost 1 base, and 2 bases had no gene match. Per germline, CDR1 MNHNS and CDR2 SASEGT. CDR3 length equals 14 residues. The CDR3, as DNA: TGTGCCAGCAGTGAAGGGACAGGGGGTTCTGAAGCTTTCTTT. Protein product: CASSEGTGGSEAFF.

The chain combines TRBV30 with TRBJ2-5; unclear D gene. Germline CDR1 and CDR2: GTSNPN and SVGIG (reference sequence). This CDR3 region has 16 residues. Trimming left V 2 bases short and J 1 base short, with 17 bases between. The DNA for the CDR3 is TGTGCCTGGAGTCCGCCGGGCAGGCGGATCCAAGAGACCCAGTACTTC. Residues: CAWSPPGRRIQETQYF.

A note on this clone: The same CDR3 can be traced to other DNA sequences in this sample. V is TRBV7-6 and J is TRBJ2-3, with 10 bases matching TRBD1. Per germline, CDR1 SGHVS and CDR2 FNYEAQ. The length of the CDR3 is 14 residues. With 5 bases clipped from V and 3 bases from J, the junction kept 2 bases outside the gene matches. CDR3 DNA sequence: TGTGCCAGCAGCCGGACAGGGGGGACAGATACGCAGTATTTT. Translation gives CASSRTGGTDTQYF.

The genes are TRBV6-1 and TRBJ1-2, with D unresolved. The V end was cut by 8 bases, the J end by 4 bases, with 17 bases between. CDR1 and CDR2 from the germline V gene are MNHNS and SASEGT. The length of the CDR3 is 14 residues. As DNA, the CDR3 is TGTGCCAGCTCACTGGACGTATCCTTCTATGGCTACACCTTC. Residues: CASSLDVSFYGYTF.

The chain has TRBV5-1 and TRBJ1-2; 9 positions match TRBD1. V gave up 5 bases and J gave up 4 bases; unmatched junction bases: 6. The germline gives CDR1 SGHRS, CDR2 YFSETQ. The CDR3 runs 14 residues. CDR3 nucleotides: TGCGCCAGCAGACAAACAGGGGGCATCTATGGCTACACCTTC. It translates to CASRQTGGIYGYTF. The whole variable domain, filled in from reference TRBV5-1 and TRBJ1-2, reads KAGVTQTPRYLIKTRGQQVTLSCSPISGHRSVSWYQQTPGQGLQFLFEYFSETQRNKGNFPGRFSGRQFSNSRSEMNVSTLELGDSALYLCASRQTGGIYGYTFGSGTRLTVV.

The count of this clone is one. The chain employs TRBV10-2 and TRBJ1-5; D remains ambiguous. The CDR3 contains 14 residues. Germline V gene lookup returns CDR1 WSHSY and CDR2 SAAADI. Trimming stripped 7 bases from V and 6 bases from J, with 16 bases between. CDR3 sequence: CASTASSKTQPQHF. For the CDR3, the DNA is TGCGCCAGCACAGCTTCCTCGAAAACTCAGCCCCAGCATTTT.

CDR3 loop: CAWSLDHNSPLHF. The CDR3 DNA reads TGTGCCTGGAGTTTAGATCATAATTCACCCCTCCACTTT. The chain couples TRBV30 to TRBJ1-6, with no clear D. V was clipped by 2 bases and J by 5 bases, with 7 bases between them. The CDR3 extends over 13 amino acids. Per the germline V gene, CDR1 is GTSNPN and CDR2 is SVGIG (reference sequence).

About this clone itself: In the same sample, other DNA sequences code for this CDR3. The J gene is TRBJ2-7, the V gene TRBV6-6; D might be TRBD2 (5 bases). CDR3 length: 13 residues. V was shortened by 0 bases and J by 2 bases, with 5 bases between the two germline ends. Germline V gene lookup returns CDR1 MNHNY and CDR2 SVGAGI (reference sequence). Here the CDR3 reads CASSYSGTYEQYF. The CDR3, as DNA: TGTGCCAGCAGTTACTCCGGGACCTACGAGCAGTACTTC.